This paragraph reports one T cell receptor (beta chain). Profiled with immunoSEQ multiplex PCR; TCRdb holds only in-frame clones, not every one. In the table there are 2 million to 2.5 million clones, just over 90% of which are singletons. The sample comes from a study of shared clonotypes between healthy human individuals. Trimming cost V 2 bases and J 6 bases, with 11 bases left between them. Germline V gene data show CDR1 as MNHNY and CDR2 as SVGAGI (reference sequence). This CDR3 contains 14 residues. The sequencing input was naive CD4+ T cells from PBMCs. Noted subset: CD45RA+ positively selected. The receptor was isolated from a man aged 18 to 35 in good health. Some clones in this sample may be carry-over from other donors' samples. This chain joins TRBV6-6 and TRBJ2-1, with a tentative D call TRBD2 (6 bases). The CDR3 sequence: CASSYRDWPNEQFF. The CDR3 nucleotides are TGTGCCAGCAGTTACAGGGACTGGCCCAATGAGCAGTTCTTC.